Below, 21 T cell receptor beta chains from the same sample are listed, as sequenced in a study of glioma-infiltrating T cells. Amplification of TCR alpha and beta CDR3 regions from RNA used iRepertoire nested multiplex PCR. MiXCR, applied by TCRdb to the multiplex PCR reads, yields one record per CDR3 protein. Of a few hundred thousand distinct CDR3 sequences detected, less than 50% appear once; the ten largest clones hold around 13%. The sequenced material came from glioma tissue, nonneoplastic brain tissue, or PBMCs (not recorded which). The receptor set was obtained from a human donor with low-grade glioma or glioblastoma, undergoing nonglioma brain surgery, or in good health (not recorded which).

This clonotype was seen only a few times. J is TRBJ1-2 and V is TRBV4-3; D is possibly TRBD1 (5 bases). The CDR3 totals 15 residues. Germline V gives CDR1 LGHNA, CDR2 YSLEER. V dropped 0 bases and J dropped 0 bases, with 8 bases sitting between them. The CDR3 DNA reads TGCGCCAGCAGCCAAGATCGACAGACTAACTATGGCTACACCTTC. This encodes CASSQDRQTNYGYTF.

This clonotype was seen a single time. The chain joins TRBV20-1 to TRBJ1-3; no firm D call. Germline V gene data show CDR1 as DFQATT and CDR2 as SNEGSKA (reference sequence). This CDR3 spans 13 amino acids. The CDR3 here is CSGRGEFGNTIYF. As DNA, the CDR3 is TGCAGCGGCCGTGGGGAATTTGGAAACACCATATATTTT.

Concerning this clonotype itself: A much bigger clone sits one base away, suggesting this may be a read error. V and J are TRBV6-6 and TRBJ2-3; D perhaps matches TRBD2 (5 bases). The germline V gene encodes CDR1 MNHNY and CDR2 SVGAGI (reference sequence). There are 19 residues in the CDR3. Here the CDR3 DNA reads TGTGCCAGCAGTTACTCCCCAGGTGGGGATCACCCTAGCACAGATATGCAGTATTTT. Encoded protein: CASSYSPGGDHPSTDMQYF.

This clonotype appeared a few times. Here the CDR3 DNA reads TGTGCCAGCAGTGATCTAGAGGGGATGTCAGATACGCAGTATTTT. This encodes CASSDLEGMSDTQYF. V and J are TRBV25-1 and TRBJ2-3; D assignment may be TRBD1 or TRBD2 (5 bases each). Germline CDR1 MGHDK, CDR2 SYGVNS. V was cut by 3 bases and J by 4 bases, with 14 bases left in between. The CDR3 loop spans 15 amino acids.

The chain is built from TRBV5-1 and TRBJ1-1; 10 nucleotides line up with TRBD1. Germline CDR1 is SGHRS and CDR2 is YFSETQ. The CDR3 totals 14 residues. The V segment lost 0 bases and the J segment 7 bases; nucleotides outside the gene matches: 3. The CDR3 loop reads CASSLGQGADEAFF. CDR3 in DNA: TGCGCCAGCAGCTTGGGACAGGGGGCGGATGAAGCTTTCTTT.

This clonotype was recorded a few times. The CDR3: CASSLDGAGGNTIYF. CDR3 bases: TGTGCCAGCAGCTTAGACGGGGCGGGTGGAAACACCATATATTTT. The chain combines TRBV7-2 with TRBJ1-3; perhaps TRBD1 as D (5 bases). Trimming stripped 1 base from V and 3 bases from J, with 10 bases between. The CDR3 has 15 amino acids. CDR1 and CDR2 (germline): SGHTA, FQGNSA.

In this sample, this clonotype turned up a few times. The chain couples TRBV20-1 to TRBJ1-5; D gene uncertain. CDR1 is DFQATT, CDR2 SNEGSKA, per germline (reference sequence). The germline V and J ends were trimmed by 0 bases and 6 bases, with 18 bases remaining between them. CDR3 length: 16 amino acids. CDR3 loop: CSARDRWGVAGQPQHF. The CDR3 DNA reads TGCAGTGCTAGAGATCGCTGGGGAGTGGCGGGTCAGCCCCAGCATTTT.

This clonotype was observed a handful of times. The gene calls are TRBV4-2 and TRBJ2-1; no clear D. The CDR3 totals 13 residues. Germline V gene sequence: CDR1 LGHNA, CDR2 YNFKEQ. Between the trimmed V and J ends, which lost 5 bases and 6 bases, there was a span of 11 bases. Here the CDR3 reads CASSLMESNEQFF. DNA of the CDR3: TGTGCCAGCAGCTTAATGGAGAGCAATGAGCAGTTCTTC.

V gene TRBV11-1 combines with J gene TRBJ2-7; 10 bases match TRBD2. Germline CDR1 is SGHAT and CDR2 is FQDESV (reference sequence). The CDR3 spans 15 residues. V shed 5 bases and J 3 bases; nucleotides not matched to a gene: 7. The CDR3 sequence is CASSLQGLAVYEQYF. CDR3 bases: TGTGCCAGCAGCCTCCAAGGACTAGCGGTCTACGAGCAGTACTTC.

The V call is TRBV7-3, the J call TRBJ2-3; D uncertain. Trimming took off 2 bases at V and 0 bases at J, with 9 bases between the two ends. The CDR3 is 15 amino acids. Germline-derived CDR1 and CDR2 are SGHTA and FQGTGA. In DNA form, the CDR3 reads TGTGCCAGCAGCTTATTTTTCGGGAGCACAGATACGCAGTATTTT. It codes for CASSLFFGSTDTQYF.

This clonotype was counted many times. The chain uses TRBV15 and TRBJ1-4, with D possibly being TRBD1 (5 bases). In germline, CDR1 is LNHNV, CDR2 YYDKDF (reference sequence). V was trimmed by 1 base and J by 8 bases, leaving 14 bases between them. The CDR3 length is 15 residues. The DNA of the CDR3 is TGTGCCACCAGCAGAGTAACAGGCCCTTCGGAAAAACTGTTTTTT. As protein: CATSRVTGPSEKLFF. The whole variable domain, remainder taken from reference TRBV15 and TRBJ1-4, is DAMVIQNPRYQVTQFGKPVTLSCSQTLNHNVMYWYQQKSSQAPKLLFHYYDKDFNNEADTPDNFQSRRPNTSFCFLDIRSPGLGDTAMYLCATSRVTGPSEKLFFGSGTQLSVL.

About this clonotype: This may be a read error, as it is one base from a much larger clone. The J gene is TRBJ2-7, the V gene TRBV28; TRBD2 is a possible D gene (6 bases). The ends were cut back, 6 bases at V and 3 bases at J, with 15 bases in the middle. CDR1 and CDR2 from the germline V gene are MDHEN and SYDVKM. The CDR3 is 14 amino acids. The CDR3, as DNA: TGTGCCAGCAGACCTAGCGAGAGCGTCTACGAGCAGTACTTC. Translating gives CASRPSESVYEQYF.

A note on this clonotype: This may come from a read error, since a much larger clone is one base off. J is TRBJ2-1 and V is TRBV7-9, with a tentative D call TRBD2 (5 bases). Germline lookup yields CDR1 SEHNR and CDR2 FQNEAQ (reference sequence). This CDR3 is built from 15 residues. The CDR3 region is CASILGQTTNNEQFF. For the CDR3, the DNA is TGTGCCAGCATCTTAGGTCAAACGACTAACAATGAGCAGTTCTTC.

In this sample, this clonotype turned up many times. The chain is built from TRBV27 and TRBJ1-1; D remains unclear. Trimming took off 0 bases at V and 5 bases at J, with 16 bases between the two ends. The CDR3 is 16 residues long. From germline, CDR1 is MNHEY and CDR2 SMNVEV (reference sequence). The CDR3, as DNA: TGTGCCAGCAGTTTATCGGAAGGTGGGTTGCGGACTGAAGCTTTCTTT. It encodes CASSLSEGGLRTEAFF.

This clonotype came up many times. The chain has TRBV20-1 and TRBJ1-5, with 8 bases matching TRBD1. Germline CDR1 reads DFQATT; CDR2 reads SNEGSKA (reference sequence). With 0 bases clipped from V and 10 bases from J, the junction kept 11 bases outside the gene matches. The CDR3 is 15 residues long. CDR3: CSARDRQGSLEPQHF. DNA of the CDR3: TGCAGTGCTAGAGACCGACAGGGGTCTCTGGAACCCCAGCATTTT.

In the case of this clonotype: At one boundary the junction diverges from the germline segment, which might be a read error. V is TRBV6-2 or TRBV6-3 and J is TRBJ2-2; the match to TRBD2 covers 9 bases. The CDR3 spans 16 residues. Germline CDR1 is MNHEY and CDR2 is SVGEGT. This CDR3 reads CASSYAGGPKAGGLFF. Here the CDR3 DNA reads TGTGCCAGCAGTTATGCGGGAGGGCCTAAAGCCGGGGGGCTGTTTTTT.

The J gene is TRBJ2-2, the V gene TRBV28; D possibly corresponds to TRBD2 (6 bases). Trimming stripped 8 bases from V and 7 bases from J, with 17 bases between. The CDR3 consists of 14 residues. Germline assignment: CDR1 MDHEN and CDR2 SYDVKM. The CDR3 nucleotides read TGTGCCAGCTCGGGGGTGCCGACCATCGGGGAGCTGTTTTTT. Its translation: CASSGVPTIGELFF.

This clonotype was counted many times. This chain links TRBV27 with TRBJ2-7; weak D call: TRBD1 (5 bases). CDR1 is MNHEY and CDR2 is SMNVEV in the germline V gene (reference sequence). V was trimmed by 4 bases and J by 0 bases, leaving 13 bases between them. The CDR3 has 15 amino acids. The CDR3 nucleotides are TGTGCCAGCAGTTCCACAGGTTTTAGCTCCTACGAGCAGTACTTC. It encodes CASSSTGFSSYEQYF.

This clonotype was counted between two and nine times. V usage is TRBV4-1 and J usage is TRBJ1-5; D remains ambiguous. Trimming cost V 2 bases and J 4 bases, with 12 bases left between them. This CDR3 has 15 residues. The germline V gene has CDR1 MGHRA and CDR2 YSYEKL. CDR3 in amino acids: CASSQFSQRNQPQHF. The CDR3 nucleotides read TGCGCCAGCAGCCAATTCAGTCAGCGAAATCAGCCCCAGCATTTT.

Comments on this clonotype: Germline is not matched at one junction end, which may reflect a read error. The V gene is TRBV6-1, the J gene TRBJ2-2, with D perhaps matching TRBD2 (5 bases). The CDR3 spans 16 residues. The germline gives CDR1 MNHNS, CDR2 SASEGT. CDR3 sequence reads: CAIRPLLNSYTGELLF. The CDR3 DNA reads as TGTGCCATCAGGCCCCTTCTTAACAGTTATACCGGGGAGCTGCTTTTT.

The chain combines TRBV5-1 with TRBJ1-2, with D perhaps TRBD1 (6 bases). V was pared by 0 bases and J by 3 bases, with 12 bases between. The CDR3 is 15 amino acids. In germline, CDR1 is SGHRS, CDR2 YFSETQ. The CDR3 nucleotides are TGCGCCAGCAGCTTGGATGGCAGGACAGACTATGGCTACACCTTC. This sequence encodes CASSLDGRTDYGYTF.